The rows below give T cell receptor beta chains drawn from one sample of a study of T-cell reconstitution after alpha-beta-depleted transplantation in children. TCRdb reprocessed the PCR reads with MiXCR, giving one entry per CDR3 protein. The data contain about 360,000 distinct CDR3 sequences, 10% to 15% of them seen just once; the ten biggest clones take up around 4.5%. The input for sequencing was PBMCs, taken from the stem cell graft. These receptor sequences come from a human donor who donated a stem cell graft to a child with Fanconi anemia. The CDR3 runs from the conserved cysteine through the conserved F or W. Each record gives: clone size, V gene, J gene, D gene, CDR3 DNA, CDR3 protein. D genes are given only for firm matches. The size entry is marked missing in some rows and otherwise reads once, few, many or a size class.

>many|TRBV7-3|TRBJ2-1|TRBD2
TGTGCCTCCGGACTAGCGGGGGGTTCCTACAATGAGCAGTTCTTC
CASGLAGGSYNEQFF
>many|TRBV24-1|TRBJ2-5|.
TGTGCCACCAGTCGGGGGAAGGAGACCCAGTACTTC
CATSRGKETQYF
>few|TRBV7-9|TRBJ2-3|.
TGTGCCAGCAGCTTTACAGGGGATACGCAGTATTTT
CASSFTGDTQYF
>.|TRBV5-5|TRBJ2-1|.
TGTGCCAGCAGCCCTTATCGGACAGCTGACTACAATGAGCAGTTCTTC
CASSPYRTADYNEQFF
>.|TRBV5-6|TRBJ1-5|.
TGTGCCAGCAGCCTGGGGGGGGCGGGGGATCAGCCCCAGCATTTT
CASSLGGAGDQPQHF
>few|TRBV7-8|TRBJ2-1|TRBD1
TGTGCCAGCAGCTTAGCAGGGACAGGTAGTGAGCAGTTCTTC
CASSLAGTGSEQFF
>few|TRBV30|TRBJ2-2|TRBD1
TGTGCCTGGAACCGCAGGGGGCAGATTATGACCGGGGAGCTGTTTTTT
CAWNRRGQIMTGELFF
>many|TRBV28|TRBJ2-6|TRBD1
TGTGCCAGCACCACTAACCTGAACAGGGGGCAACTAGACGTCCTGACTTTC
CASTTNLNRGQLDVLTF
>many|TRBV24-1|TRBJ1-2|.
TGTGCCACCAGTGACACCGGGAATTATGGCTACACCTTC
CATSDTGNYGYTF
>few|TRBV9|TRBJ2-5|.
TGTGCCAGCAGCGTAGGAGTTAACAGGGAAGAGACCCAGTACTTC
CASSVGVNREETQYF
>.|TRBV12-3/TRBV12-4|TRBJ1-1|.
TGTGCCAGCAGTTTACCGGGGGGTGAAGCTTTCTTT
CASSLPGGEAFF
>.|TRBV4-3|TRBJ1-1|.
TGCGCCAGCAGCCAAGAGGCGGGAAAAACCAACACTGAAGCTTTCTTT
CASSQEAGKTNTEAFF
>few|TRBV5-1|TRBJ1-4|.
TGCGCCAGCAGCTTGGACGGAGCAACTAATGAAAAACTGTTTTTT
CASSLDGATNEKLFF
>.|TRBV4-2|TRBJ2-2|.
TGTGCCAGCCTTCTTTACCCAGGGTCTACCGGGGAGCTGTTTTTT
CASLLYPGSTGELFF
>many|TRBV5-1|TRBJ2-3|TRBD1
TGCGCCAGCAGCATTACAGGGGTCACAGATACGCAGTATTTT
CASSITGVTDTQYF
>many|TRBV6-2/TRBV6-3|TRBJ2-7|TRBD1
TGTGCCAGCAACCCGGACGACAGGGAATCCTACGAGCAGTACTTC
CASNPDDRESYEQYF
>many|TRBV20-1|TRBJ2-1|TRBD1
TGCAGTGCCGGACAGGGTCCCTACAATGAGCAGTTCTTC
CSAGQGPYNEQFF
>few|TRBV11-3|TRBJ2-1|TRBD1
TGTGCCAGCAGCTTAGGGACCGTCGGGACAGTGCTACAGGGGAAGCAGTTCTTC
CASSLGTVGTVLQGKQFF
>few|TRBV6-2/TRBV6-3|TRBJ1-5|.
TGTGCCAGCAGAACAACCGGGGGTAATAATCAGCCCCAGCATTTT
CASRTTGGNNQPQHF
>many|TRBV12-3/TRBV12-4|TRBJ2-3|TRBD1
TGTGCCAGCAGTCCTACAGGGGGCACAGATACGCAGTATTTT
CASSPTGGTDTQYF
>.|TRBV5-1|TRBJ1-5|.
TGCGCCAGCAGCTTGGCGGGGCTCGGGGCCAATCAGCCCCAGCATTTT
CASSLAGLGANQPQHF
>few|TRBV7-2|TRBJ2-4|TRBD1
TGTGCCAGCAGAGTAGCAGGGGGAGCCAAAAACATTCAGTACTTC
CASRVAGGAKNIQYF
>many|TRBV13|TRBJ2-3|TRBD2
TGTGCCAGCAGCTTAGTCGGGGGGGGCTCAGATACGCAGTATTTT
CASSLVGGGSDTQYF
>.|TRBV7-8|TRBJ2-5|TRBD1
TGTGCCAGCAGCTCAGGGGGATTTGGGGAGACCCAGTACTTC
CASSSGGFGETQYF
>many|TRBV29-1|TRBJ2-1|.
TGCAGCGTTGAACGACAAGAGCAGTTCTTC
CSVERQEQFF
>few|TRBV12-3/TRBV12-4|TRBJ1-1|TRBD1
TGTGCCAGCAGAGGGACAGGGGAAAACACTGAAGCTTTCTTT
CASRGTGENTEAFF
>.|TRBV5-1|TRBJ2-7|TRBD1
TGCGCCAGCAGCTTAGGGACAGGGATTCTCTCCGAGCAGTACTTC
CASSLGTGILSEQYF
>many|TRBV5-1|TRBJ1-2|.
TGCGCCAGCAGCGAACCCGGGACGTATGGCTACACCTTC
CASSEPGTYGYTF
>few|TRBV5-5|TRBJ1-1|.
TGTGCCAGCAGCGCTGATGGGGGTGCGGACACTGAAGCTTTCTTT
CASSADGGADTEAFF
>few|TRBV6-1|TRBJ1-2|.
TGTGCCAGCAGCCCCCTGGGCGGGACACCTAACTATGGCTACACCTTC
CASSPLGGTPNYGYTF
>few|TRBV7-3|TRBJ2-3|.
TGTGCCAGCAGCTTCGGACAGATTGCTACGCAGTATTTT
CASSFGQIATQYF
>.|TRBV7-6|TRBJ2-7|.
TGTGCCAGCAGCTTAGAGGGACGGCCTGCGGAGCAGTACTTC
CASSLEGRPAEQYF
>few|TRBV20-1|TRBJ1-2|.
TGCAGTGCTCGTTCAGGGTTCGACTATGGCTACACCTTC
CSARSGFDYGYTF
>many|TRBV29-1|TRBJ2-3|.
TGCAGCGCCTCTACAGGGACAGATACGCAGTATTTT
CSASTGTDTQYF
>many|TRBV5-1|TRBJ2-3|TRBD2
TGCGCCAGCAGAAACTTCGGGACTAGCGAGGATACGCAGTATTTT
CASRNFGTSEDTQYF